A single sample gave rise to the 16 T cell receptor beta chains below, sequenced in a study of identical twins. From the 5' RACE reads, TCRdb called clonotypes with MiXCR, one entry per CDR3 protein. The sample lists 550,000 to 800,000 distinct CDR3 sequences, roughly 7.2% occurring once. This sample also appeared in a second study, on yellow fever vaccine responses in identical twins.

The sample taken for sequencing was PBMCs. These receptors were taken from a woman aged 18-35 years in good health.

The rearrangement joins TRBV3-1 to TRBJ2-3, with D unresolved. Trimming left V 0 bases short and J 3 bases short, with 16 bases between. Germline CDR1 and CDR2: LGHDT and YNNKEL (reference sequence). The CDR3 has 17 amino acids. The CDR3 bases are TGTGCCAGCAGCCAAGACCCCCCAGGCGGAACAACAGATACGCAGTATTTT. Translation gives CASSQDPPGGTTDTQYF.

V and J are TRBV5-1 and TRBJ2-5, with 15 bases matching TRBD2. Looked up from germline, CDR1 is SGHRS and CDR2 is YFSETQ. V lost 4 bases, J lost 2 bases, and 12 bases stayed unmatched. The length of the CDR3 is 19 residues. The CDR3 protein is CASSQHRTSGRAWQETQYF. The CDR3 DNA is TGCGCCAGCAGCCAGCACCGGACTAGCGGGAGGGCTTGGCAAGAGACCCAGTACTTC.

This clonotype was recorded many times. V usage is TRBV4-1 and J usage is TRBJ2-1, with 13 bases fitting TRBD2. Germline trimming cut 10 bases from V and 0 bases from J; bases unmatched to any gene: 3. CDR1 is MGHRA and CDR2 is YSYEKL in the germline V gene. The CDR3 has 15 amino acids. The CDR3 is CATGLAGPSYNEQFF. For the CDR3, the DNA is TGCGCCACGGGACTAGCGGGGCCCTCCTACAATGAGCAGTTCTTC.

This clonotype was counted a few times. The DNA for the CDR3 is TGTGCCAGCTCACAAACAGGGTTGGGTACTGAAGCTTTCTTT. Its translation: CASSQTGLGTEAFF. V gene TRBV18 combines with J gene TRBJ1-1, with D perhaps TRBD1 (6 bases). Germline V gives CDR1 KGHSH, CDR2 LQKENI. The V gene lost 4 bases and the J gene lost 5 bases, with 14 bases spanning the gap. This CDR3 spans 14 amino acids.

This clonotype has a handful of counts. The chain links TRBV24-1 to TRBJ2-2, with a tentative D call TRBD2 (7 bases). CDR3 length equals 15 residues. Trimming removed 12 bases at V and 6 bases at J, with 22 bases between. Germline V CDR1 and CDR2: KGHDR, SFDVKD. The CDR3 here is CAAASGGNSAGELFF. The CDR3 coding sequence is TGTGCCGCCGCCTCGGGGGGCAATAGCGCCGGGGAGCTGTTTTTT.

The chain recombines TRBV3-1 with TRBJ2-1; 12 bases fit TRBD2. Germline V gives CDR1 LGHDT, CDR2 YNNKEL (reference sequence). CDR3 length equals 17 residues. With V trimmed by 4 bases and J by 3 bases, 7 bases remained unmatched. As DNA, the CDR3 is TGTGCCAGCAGCCCTCGGACTAGCGGGGACTACTACAATGAGCAGTTCTTC. Its protein product is CASSPRTSGDYYNEQFF.

This clonotype was picked up many times. The DNA for the CDR3 is TGCGCCAGCAGCTTGGATGTGGGCCTGTACAATGAGCAGTTCTTC. It translates to CASSLDVGLYNEQFF. J is TRBJ2-1 and V is TRBV5-1; D is uncertain. Trimming cost V 0 bases and J 4 bases, with 11 bases left between them. There are 15 residues in the CDR3. CDR1 is SGHRS, CDR2 YFSETQ, per germline.

The chain joins TRBV19 to TRBJ2-7; D is perhaps TRBD1 or TRBD2 (5 bases each). The germline gives CDR1 LNHDA, CDR2 SQIVND (reference sequence). This CDR3 spans 17 amino acids. The V end was cut by 6 bases, the J end by 7 bases, with 28 bases between. CDR3 in amino acids: CASSQGTVPSRIREQYF. The CDR3 DNA is TGTGCCAGTAGCCAAGGGACGGTCCCATCCCGAATCCGGGAGCAGTACTTC. Based on the CDR3 plus reference TRBV19 and TRBJ2-7, the full variable domain is DGGITQSPKYLFRKEGQNVTLSCEQNLNHDAMYWYRQDPGQGLRLIYYSQIVNDFQKGDIAEGYSVSREKKESFPLTVTSAQKNPTAFYLCASSQGTVPSRIREQYFGPGTRLTVT.

The CDR3 protein is CAISEQGQISTDTQYF. The CDR3 DNA reads as TGTGCCATCAGTGAACAGGGACAAATTAGCACAGATACGCAGTATTTT. The V call is TRBV10-3, the J call TRBJ2-3; TRBD1 is a possible D gene (6 bases). From germline, CDR1 is ENHRY and CDR2 SYGVKD. V lost 3 bases and J lost 0, with 13 bases in between. The CDR3 runs 16 residues.

This clonotype was recorded once. The CDR3 sequence is CSVRTVQETQYF. CDR3 nucleotides: TGCAGCGTTAGGACAGTTCAAGAGACCCAGTACTTC. The chain couples TRBV29-1 to TRBJ2-5; a weak D match, TRBD1 (6 bases). Germline-derived CDR1 and CDR2 are SQVTM and ANQGSEA. Trimming shortened V by 5 bases and J by 2 bases, and 9 bases separated the two germline ends. CDR3 size: 12 residues.

This clonotype was recorded many times. DNA of the CDR3: TGCAGTGCTTCCCCTAAGTTCGACGAGCAGTACTTC. This gives the protein CSASPKFDEQYF. This sequence joins TRBV20-1 and TRBJ2-7; D call uncertain. CDR3 length equals 12 residues. In germline, CDR1 is DFQATT, CDR2 SNEGSKA (reference sequence). V gave up 5 bases and J gave up 5 bases, with 13 bases separating them.

At least ten counts were recorded for this clonotype. This rearrangement joins TRBV12-3 or TRBV12-4 to TRBJ1-3; D remains unclear. CDR3 size: 11 residues. The V end lost 6 bases, the J end lost 5 bases, and 5 bases lay between the germline ends. CDR3 in amino acids: CASRFRNTIYF. CDR3 nucleotide sequence: TGTGCCAGCAGGTTCCGAAACACCATATATTTT.

This chain joins TRBV3-1 and TRBJ2-1, with 12 bases lining up with TRBD1. The CDR3 has 15 amino acids. Germline V gene lookup returns CDR1 LGHDT and CDR2 YNNKEL (reference sequence). J lost 6 bases, V lost 8 bases, and 8 bases had no gene match. CDR3 sequence: CASSNRDRGLNEQFF. The CDR3 region has the DNA TGTGCCAGCTCCAACCGGGACAGGGGGCTCAATGAGCAGTTCTTC.

There are many counts of this clonotype. The chain is built from TRBV10-3 and TRBJ2-7; the match to TRBD1 covers 8 bases. CDR3 length equals 14 residues. With 6 bases clipped from V and 2 bases from J, the junction kept 6 bases outside the gene matches. Per the germline V gene, CDR1 is ENHRY and CDR2 is SYGVKD. DNA for the CDR3: TGTGCCATCAGAACCGGGACAGGACCCTACGAGCAGTACTTC. Translated, it gives CAIRTGTGPYEQYF.

In its sample, this clonotype was seen many times. The chain links TRBV28 to TRBJ2-1; TRBD1 or TRBD2 may be the D gene (5 bases each). Germline-derived CDR1 and CDR2 are MDHEN and SYDVKM. The CDR3 totals 17 residues. V lost 1 base and J lost 1, with 14 bases in between. The CDR3, as DNA: TGTGCCAGCAGTTTATACGGGGACCAGGCTTCCTACAATGAGCAGTTCTTC. Residues: CASSLYGDQASYNEQFF. Supplemented by reference TRBV28 and TRBJ2-1, the full variable domain reads DVKVTQSSRYLVKRTGEKVFLECVQDMDHENMFWYRQDPGLGLRLIYFSYDVKMKEKGDIPEGYSVSREKKERFSLILESASTNQTSMYLCASSLYGDQASYNEQFFGPGTRLTVL.

This clonotype came up many times. This chain connects TRBV29-1 to TRBJ2-3; 7 positions agree with TRBD2. V lost 6 bases, J lost 2 bases, and 11 bases stayed unmatched. This CDR3 contains 15 residues. Per germline, CDR1 SQVTM and CDR2 ANQGSEA. The CDR3 sequence: CSVQVASGHTDTQYF. The CDR3, as DNA: TGCAGCGTCCAAGTGGCTAGCGGACACACAGATACGCAGTATTTT.